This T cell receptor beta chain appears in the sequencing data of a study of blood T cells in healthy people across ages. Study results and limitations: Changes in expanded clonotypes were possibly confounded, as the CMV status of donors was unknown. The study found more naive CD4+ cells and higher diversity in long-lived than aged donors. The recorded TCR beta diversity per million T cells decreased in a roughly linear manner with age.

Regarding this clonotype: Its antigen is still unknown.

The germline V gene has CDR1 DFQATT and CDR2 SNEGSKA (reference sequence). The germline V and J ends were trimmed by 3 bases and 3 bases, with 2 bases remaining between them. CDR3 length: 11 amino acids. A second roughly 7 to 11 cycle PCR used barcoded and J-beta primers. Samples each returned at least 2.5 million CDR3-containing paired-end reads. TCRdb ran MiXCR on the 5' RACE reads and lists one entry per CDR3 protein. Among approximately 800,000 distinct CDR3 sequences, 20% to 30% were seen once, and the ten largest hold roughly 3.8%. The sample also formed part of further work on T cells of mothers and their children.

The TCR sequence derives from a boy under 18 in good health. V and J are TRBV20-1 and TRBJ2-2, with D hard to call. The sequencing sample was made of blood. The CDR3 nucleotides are TGCAGTGCTAGCTACACCGGGGAGCTGTTTTTT. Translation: CSASYTGELFF.